This T cell receptor (beta chain) was sequenced during a study of human T cells and chemical hapten exposure. The wider study: Patients got weekly scalp diphenylcyclopropenone doses over the roughly 24-week study. Alopecia areata, totalis or universalis affected patients, mainly female. Broader study findings: The count of PT1 expanded TCRs correlated positively with patch test score.

Each CDR3 protein gets one entry after TCRdb re-called the RACE reads with MiXCR. The data show 90,000 or so distinct CDR3 sequences, 8.5% seen once. There are many counts of this clonotype. Its antigen is currently unknown. Time point denoted: pre-sensitization, week 0. Treatment given: therapeutic diphenylcyclopropenone sensitization with weekly scalp DPC. The authors extracted total RNA from unfractionated whole blood. Germline V gene lookup returns CDR1 MNHEY and CDR2 SMNVEV (reference sequence). The CDR3 sequence is 17 residues long. V lost 0 bases to trimming and J lost 7 bases, with 21 bases between them.

The V gene is TRBV27, the J gene TRBJ1-2, with D perhaps TRBD1 (5 bases). The TCR sequence derives from a man in his forties with alopecia areata. Some clones in this sample may be carry-over from other donors' samples. The specimen was whole blood, collected in connection with sensitization to the hapten diphenylcyclopropenone (DPC). The CDR3 reads CASSLSAVGAGKVGYTF. The CDR3 bases are TGTGCCAGCAGTTTATCCGCCGTCGGGGCAGGCAAGGTTGGCTACACCTTC.